The 19 T cell receptor beta chains below all came from one sample that was sequenced in a study of blood T cells in healthy people across ages. A second PCR of about 7 to 11 cycles used a sample-barcoded 5' primer and a J-beta primer mix. One entry per CDR3 protein results from TCRdb running MiXCR on the 5' RACE reads. The sample consists of around 940,000 distinct CDR3 sequences, roughly 47% of them appearing once. Sequencing used blood. All receptors come from a woman aged 55-70 years in good health.

This clonotype was detected only a few times. The chain employs TRBV7-2 and TRBJ2-5; no clear D. V dropped 5 bases and J dropped 1 base, with 11 bases sitting between them. The CDR3 is made up of 14 amino acids. The germline CDR1 and CDR2 sequences are SGHTA and FQGNSA. The CDR3 sequence: CASSVREFQETQYF. As DNA, the CDR3 is TGTGCCAGCAGCGTAAGGGAATTCCAAGAGACCCAGTACTTC. Supplemented by reference TRBV7-2 and TRBJ2-5, the full variable domain reads GAGVSQSPSNKVTEKGKDVELRCDPISGHTALYWYRQSLGQGLEFLIYFQGNSAPDKSGLPSDRFSAERTGGSVSTLTIQRTQQEDSAVYLCASSVREFQETQYFGPGTRLLVL.

The chain carries TRBV13 and TRBJ2-7, with 9 bases aligning to TRBD1. From germline, CDR1 is PRHDT and CDR2 FYEKMQ (reference sequence). J gave up 4 bases and V 5 bases, and 12 bases lay outside the gene matches. The CDR3 is 16 amino acids. The CDR3 loop is CASSPEPGQGRYEQYF. The CDR3 DNA is TGTGCCAGCAGCCCAGAACCGGGACAGGGACGATACGAGCAGTACTTC.

This chain joins TRBV20-1 and TRBJ2-1; D may correspond to TRBD1 or TRBD2 (6 bases each). The length of the CDR3 is 15 residues. Trimming left V 2 bases short and J 7 bases short, with 18 bases between. Looked up from germline, CDR1 is DFQATT and CDR2 is SNEGSKA (reference sequence). The CDR3 DNA reads TGCAGTGCTAGACTACAGGGAGGCCCTACGAATGAGCAGTTCTTC. This translates into CSARLQGGPTNEQFF.

The chain couples TRBV6-6 to TRBJ1-6; 9 bases are shared with TRBD1. The V and J ends lost 3 bases and 10 bases, in that order; junction bases with no gene match: 7. The germline CDR1 and CDR2 sequences are MNHNY and SVGAGI (reference sequence). The CDR3 runs to 15 residues. CDR3 sequence: CASSYIGTGQSPLHF. The CDR3, as DNA: TGTGCCAGCAGTTATATTGGGACAGGGCAATCACCCCTCCACTTT.

The V gene is TRBV5-1, the J gene TRBJ2-1; 8 bases agree with TRBD2. Germline CDR1 reads SGHRS; CDR2 reads YFSETQ. V dropped 5 bases and J dropped 5; count of bases not matched to a gene: 9. The CDR3 contains 15 residues. In nucleotides, the CDR3 is TGCGCCAGCAGTCCTTCTGGCGGGAGGAACAATGAGCAGTTCTTC. It yields the protein CASSPSGGRNNEQFF.

The chain joins TRBV4-2 to TRBJ2-7, with D hard to call. Germline V gene data show CDR1 as LGHNA and CDR2 as YNFKEQ. V shed 4 bases and J shed 0 bases, with 13 bases lying between them. The CDR3 is made up of 15 amino acids. CDR3 sequence: CASSRVELSSYEQYF. The CDR3 region has the DNA TGTGCCAGCAGCCGCGTCGAGCTGAGCTCCTACGAGCAGTACTTC.

The chain uses TRBV28 and TRBJ1-4, with TRBD1 matching over 9 bases. This CDR3 has 14 residues. V lost 6 bases and J lost 10; bases outside the gene matches: 9. Germline V CDR1 and CDR2: MDHEN, SYDVKM. The CDR3 DNA reads as TGTGCCAGCAGCCGGGGGGACAGGGACGCAAAACTGTTTTTT. This codes for CASSRGDRDAKLFF.

The table lists this clonotype with a few counts. The rearrangement links TRBV27 to TRBJ2-5, with a tentative D call TRBD1 (5 bases). The CDR3 loop spans 14 amino acids. V dropped 5 bases and J dropped 5 bases, with 15 bases sitting between them. Germline CDR1 and CDR2: MNHEY and SMNVEV (reference sequence). As DNA, the CDR3 is TGTGCCAGCAGTCCCCCAGGGTTTTGGGAGACCCAGTACTTC. Residues: CASSPPGFWETQYF.

The chain links TRBV29-1 to TRBJ2-1; D unresolved. Germline assignment: CDR1 SQVTM and CDR2 ANQGSEA. The CDR3 length is 11 residues. CDR3: CSWSRNNEQFF. The CDR3 DNA reads TGCAGTTGGTCTAGGAACAATGAGCAGTTCTTC.

This chain's CDR3 is CASSLVGGESETQYF. CDR3 sequence (DNA): TGCGCCAGCAGCTTGGTGGGGGGCGAGTCAGAGACCCAGTACTTC. The gene calls are TRBV5-1 and TRBJ2-5; possibly TRBD1 or TRBD2 for D (6 bases each). Germline CDR1 and CDR2: SGHRS and YFSETQ. V was shortened by 0 bases and J by 4 bases, with 13 bases between the two germline ends. This CDR3 has 15 residues. The full variable domain, with the rest looked up from reference TRBV5-1 and TRBJ2-5, is KAGVTQTPRYLIKTRGQQVTLSCSPISGHRSVSWYQQTPGQGLQFLFEYFSETQRNKGNFPGRFSGRQFSNSRSEMNVSTLELGDSALYLCASSLVGGESETQYFGPGTRLLVL.

This clonotype has just a few counts. The V call is TRBV4-2, the J call TRBJ2-3, with 9 bases identical to TRBD1. Germline loops: CDR1 LGHNA, CDR2 YNFKEQ. The J segment lost 4 bases and the V segment lost 1 base, leaving 0 bases of the junction unmatched. This CDR3 is built from 14 residues. This CDR3 reads CASSQGTGADTQYF. CDR3 DNA sequence: TGTGCCAGCAGCCAAGGGACAGGGGCAGATACGCAGTATTTT.

V gene TRBV2 combines with J gene TRBJ2-7; D is possibly TRBD2 (6 bases). CDR1 and CDR2 (germline): SNHLY, FYNNEI. The CDR3 loop spans 14 amino acids. V was cut by 6 bases and J by 2 bases, with 14 bases left in between. The CDR3 loop reads CASREGTVPYEQYF. The CDR3 DNA is TGTGCCAGCAGGGAGGGGACGGTACCCTACGAGCAGTACTTC.

The chain recombines TRBV3-1 with TRBJ2-7, with 12 bases lining up with TRBD2. The J call may not be correct, given that the DNA end is closer to TRBJ2-5. This CDR3 region has 16 residues. Germline assignment: CDR1 LGHDT and CDR2 YNNKEL (reference sequence). Written as DNA, the CDR3 is TGTGCCAGCAGCCAGGCCCGACTAGCGGGAGTGGAGACCCAGTACTTC. It yields the protein CASSQARLAGVETQYF.

J is TRBJ1-1 and V is TRBV28; D uncertain. V was trimmed by 6 bases and J by 6 bases, leaving 17 bases between them. The CDR3 spans 14 residues. In germline, CDR1 is MDHEN, CDR2 SYDVKM. The CDR3 DNA reads TGTGCCAGCAGCCACCGGACGGCCCCTTCTGAAGCTTTCTTT. This gives the protein CASSHRTAPSEAFF. Using reference TRBV28 and TRBJ1-1 for the parts outside the CDR3, the full variable domain is DVKVTQSSRYLVKRTGEKVFLECVQDMDHENMFWYRQDPGLGLRLIYFSYDVKMKEKGDIPEGYSVSREKKERFSLILESASTNQTSMYLCASSHRTAPSEAFFGQGTRLTVV.

This sequence joins TRBV20-1 and TRBJ2-7, with TRBD2 matching 9 bases. V gave up 3 bases and J gave up 12 bases; unmatched junction bases: 12. The CDR3 length is 13 residues. Germline CDR1 DFQATT, CDR2 SNEGSKA (reference sequence). The CDR3 DNA is TGCAGTGCTAGGGCGACTAGCGGTCCTCCTAGGTACTTC. This encodes CSARATSGPPRYF.

The V call is TRBV7-9, the J call TRBJ2-4; D is perhaps TRBD2 (5 bases). The closer fit of TRBJ2-7 to the DNA end suggests the J call may be wrong. Per the germline V gene, CDR1 is SEHNR and CDR2 is FQNEAQ (reference sequence). CDR3 length: 12 residues. CDR3 in DNA: TGTGCCAGCAGCTCGGGGTCAGGCGAGCAGTACTTC. Translation: CASSSGSGEQYF.

This chain uses TRBV24-1 with TRBJ2-3; 12 positions match TRBD2. The CDR3 is made up of 17 amino acids. CDR1 is KGHDR, CDR2 SFDVKD, per germline. V shed 0 bases, J shed 5 bases, and the junction held 5 bases outside the gene matches. CDR3 region: CATSDLRLAGVEDTQYF. DNA of the CDR3: TGTGCCACCAGTGATTTGAGACTAGCGGGAGTCGAAGATACGCAGTATTTT.

Regarding this clonotype: Compared with germline, one end of the junction differs, possibly owing to a read error. V is TRBV10-3 and J is TRBJ2-7; 15 nucleotides line up with TRBD2. The CDR3 spans 18 residues. CDR1 and CDR2 from the germline V gene are ENHRY and SYGVKD. DNA for the CDR3: TGTGCCATCAGTGTGATCGGGACTAGCGGGAGGAACTCCTGCGAGCAGTACTTC. Translated, it gives CAISVIGTSGRNSCEQYF.

Only one count was recorded for this clonotype. The CDR3, as DNA: TGTGCCAGCAGGTCCGGGACAGGGTTCCATGGCTACACCTTC. It specifies CASRSGTGFHGYTF. The V call is TRBV27, the J call TRBJ1-2; 9 nucleotides line up with TRBD1. CDR1 is MNHEY and CDR2 is SMNVEV in the germline V gene (reference sequence). The CDR3 is 14 residues long. J lost 6 bases, V lost 6 bases, and 8 bases had no gene match.